The clone carrying this TCR beta chain has a single count. This study enrolled people aged roughly 18 to 89 from about two dozen US geographic areas. The data were taken from a study of blood T cell repertoires in COVID-19. Study context: The origin of the acute and convalescent COVID-19 samples was the United States, Italy and Spain.

Per the study methods: By means of reference gene primer amplification, nucleated cell counts were estimated. Some clones are missing from TCRdb's copy, which holds only in-frame ones; the method was immunoSEQ multiplex PCR. V, J and clone size are those of that table, while D and trimming were read from the DNA. The table shows some 200,000 clones, with around 80% occurring only once. The CDR3 extends over 13 amino acids. The V segment lost 6 bases and the J segment 5 bases; nucleotides outside the gene matches: 5. This chain connects TRBV12-3 or TRBV12-4 to TRBJ1-1; TRBD1 agrees at 8 bases. The receptor's source is a woman aged 40 to 55 with acute COVID-19. The sequencing input was PBMCs or T cells enriched from blood (not recorded which). CDR3 bases: TGTGCCAGCAGGGGGGACAGGTGGACTGAAGCTTTCTTT. Translation: CASRGDRWTEAFF.